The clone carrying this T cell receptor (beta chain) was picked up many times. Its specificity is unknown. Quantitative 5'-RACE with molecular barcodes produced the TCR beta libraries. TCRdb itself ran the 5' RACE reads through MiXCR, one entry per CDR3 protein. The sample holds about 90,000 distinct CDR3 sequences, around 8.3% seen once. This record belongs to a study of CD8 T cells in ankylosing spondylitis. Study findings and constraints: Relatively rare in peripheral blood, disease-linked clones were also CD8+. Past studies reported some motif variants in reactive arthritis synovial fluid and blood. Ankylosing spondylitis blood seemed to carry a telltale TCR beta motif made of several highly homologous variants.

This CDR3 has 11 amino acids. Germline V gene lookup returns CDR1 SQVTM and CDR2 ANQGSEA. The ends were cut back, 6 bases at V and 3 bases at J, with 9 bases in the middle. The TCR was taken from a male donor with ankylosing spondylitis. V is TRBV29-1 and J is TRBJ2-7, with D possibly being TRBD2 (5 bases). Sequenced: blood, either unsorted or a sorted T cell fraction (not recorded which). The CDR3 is CSVEGNYEQYF. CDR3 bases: TGCAGCGTCGAGGGAAACTACGAGCAGTACTTC.